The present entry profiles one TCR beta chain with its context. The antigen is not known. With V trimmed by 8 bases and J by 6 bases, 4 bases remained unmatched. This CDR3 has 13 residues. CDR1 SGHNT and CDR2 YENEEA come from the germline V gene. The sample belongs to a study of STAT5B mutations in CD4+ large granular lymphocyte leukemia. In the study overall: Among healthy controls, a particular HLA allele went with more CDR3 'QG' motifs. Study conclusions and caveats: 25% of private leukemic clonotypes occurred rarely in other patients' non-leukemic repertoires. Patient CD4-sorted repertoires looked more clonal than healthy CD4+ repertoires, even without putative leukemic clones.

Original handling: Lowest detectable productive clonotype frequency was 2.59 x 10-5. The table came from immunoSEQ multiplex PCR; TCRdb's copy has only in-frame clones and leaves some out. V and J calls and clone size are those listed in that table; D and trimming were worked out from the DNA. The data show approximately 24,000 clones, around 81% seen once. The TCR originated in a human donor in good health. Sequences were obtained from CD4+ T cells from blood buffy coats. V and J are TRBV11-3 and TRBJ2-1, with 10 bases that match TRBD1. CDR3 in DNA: TGTGCCAGCCAGGGACAGGGGTCCAATGAGCAGTTCTTC. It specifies CASQGQGSNEQFF.